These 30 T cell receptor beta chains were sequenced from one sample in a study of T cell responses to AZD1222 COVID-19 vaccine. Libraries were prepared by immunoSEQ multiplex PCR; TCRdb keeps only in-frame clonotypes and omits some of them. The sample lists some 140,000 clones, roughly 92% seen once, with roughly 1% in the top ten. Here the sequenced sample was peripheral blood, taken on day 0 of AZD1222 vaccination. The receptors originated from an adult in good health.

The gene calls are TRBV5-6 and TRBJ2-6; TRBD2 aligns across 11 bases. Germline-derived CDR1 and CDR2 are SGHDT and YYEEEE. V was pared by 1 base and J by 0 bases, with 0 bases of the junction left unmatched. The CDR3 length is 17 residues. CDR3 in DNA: TGTGCCAGCAGCTTGCTAGCGGGGGGCTCTGGGGCCAACGTCCTGACTTTC. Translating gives CASSLLAGGSGANVLTF.

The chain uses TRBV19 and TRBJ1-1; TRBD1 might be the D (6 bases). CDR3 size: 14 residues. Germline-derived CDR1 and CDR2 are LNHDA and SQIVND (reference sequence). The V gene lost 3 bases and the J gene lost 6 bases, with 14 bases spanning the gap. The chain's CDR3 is CASSMWGQSPEAFF. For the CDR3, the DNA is TGTGCCAGTAGTATGTGGGGGCAATCCCCTGAAGCTTTCTTT.

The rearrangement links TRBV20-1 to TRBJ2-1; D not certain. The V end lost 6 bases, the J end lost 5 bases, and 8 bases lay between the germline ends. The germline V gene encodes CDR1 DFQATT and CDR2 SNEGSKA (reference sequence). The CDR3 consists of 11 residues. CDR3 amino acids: CSANTNNEQFF. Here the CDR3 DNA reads TGCAGTGCAAACACTAACAATGAGCAGTTCTTC.

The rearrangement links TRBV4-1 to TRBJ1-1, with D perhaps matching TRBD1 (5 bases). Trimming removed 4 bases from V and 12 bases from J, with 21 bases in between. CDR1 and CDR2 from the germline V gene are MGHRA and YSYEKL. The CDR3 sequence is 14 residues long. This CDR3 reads CASSPPDVRKGTFF. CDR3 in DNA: TGCGCCAGCAGCCCCCCTGATGTACGCAAGGGGACTTTCTTT.

DNA for the CDR3: TGCGCCAGCAGCTCACCGGGACTAGCGGGGGGCCCCGTCCCGGGGGGCTCCTACAATGAGCAGTTCTTC. Translated, it gives CASSSPGLAGGPVPGGSYNEQFF. This chain joins TRBV5-1 and TRBJ2-1; 15 bases are shared with TRBD2. Germline CDR1 is SGHRS and CDR2 is YFSETQ. V was pared by 3 bases and J by 0 bases, with 19 bases of the junction left unmatched. CDR3 size: 23 residues.

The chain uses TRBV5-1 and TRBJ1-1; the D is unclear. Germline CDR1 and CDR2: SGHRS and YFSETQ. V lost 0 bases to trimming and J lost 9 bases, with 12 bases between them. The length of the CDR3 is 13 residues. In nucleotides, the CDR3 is TGCGCCAGCAGCTTGGCCGGTGTGTCCCAAGCTTTCTTT. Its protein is CASSLAGVSQAFF.

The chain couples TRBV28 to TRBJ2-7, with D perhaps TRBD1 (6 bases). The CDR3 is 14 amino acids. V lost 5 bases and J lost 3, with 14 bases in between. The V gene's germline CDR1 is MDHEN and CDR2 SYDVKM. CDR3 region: CASSGYRVLYEQYF. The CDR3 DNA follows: TGTGCCAGCAGTGGGTACAGGGTACTCTACGAGCAGTACTTC.

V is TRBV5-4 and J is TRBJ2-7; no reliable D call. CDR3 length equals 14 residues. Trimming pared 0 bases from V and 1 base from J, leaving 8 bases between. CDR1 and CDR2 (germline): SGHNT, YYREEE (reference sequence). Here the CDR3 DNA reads TGTGCCAGCAGCTTGGAAGAAGGGTCCTACGAGCAGTACTTC. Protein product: CASSLEEGSYEQYF.

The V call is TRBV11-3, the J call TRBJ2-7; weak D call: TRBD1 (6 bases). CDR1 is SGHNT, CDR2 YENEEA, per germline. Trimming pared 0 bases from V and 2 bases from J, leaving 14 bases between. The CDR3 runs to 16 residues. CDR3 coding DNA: TGTGCCAGCAGCTTAGACCAGACAGGACCTACCTACGAGCAGTACTTC. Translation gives CASSLDQTGPTYEQYF.

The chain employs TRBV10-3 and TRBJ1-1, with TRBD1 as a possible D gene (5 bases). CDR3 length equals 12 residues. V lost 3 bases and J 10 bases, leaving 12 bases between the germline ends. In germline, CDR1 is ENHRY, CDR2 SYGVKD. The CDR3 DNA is TGTGCCATCAGTGACCCGGGAAGGGGAGCTTTCTTT. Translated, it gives CAISDPGRGAFF.

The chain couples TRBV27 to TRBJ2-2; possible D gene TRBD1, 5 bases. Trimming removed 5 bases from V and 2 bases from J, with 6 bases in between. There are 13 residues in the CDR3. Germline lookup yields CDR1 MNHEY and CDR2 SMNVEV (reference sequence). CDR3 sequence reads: CASSQGNTGELFF. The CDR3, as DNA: TGTGCCAGCAGTCAGGGTAACACCGGGGAGCTGTTTTTT.

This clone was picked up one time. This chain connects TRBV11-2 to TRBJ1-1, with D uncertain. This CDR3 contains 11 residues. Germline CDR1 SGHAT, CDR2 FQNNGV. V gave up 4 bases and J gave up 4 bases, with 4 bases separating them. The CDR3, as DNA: TGTGCCAGCAGCTGGGGCACTGAAGCTTTCTTT. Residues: CASSWGTEAFF. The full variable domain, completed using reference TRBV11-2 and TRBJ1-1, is EAGVAQSPRYKIIEKRQSVAFWCNPISGHATLYWYQQILGQGPKLLIQFQNNGVVDDSQLPKDRFSAERLKGVDSTLKIQPAKLEDSAVYLCASSWGTEAFFGQGTRLTVV.

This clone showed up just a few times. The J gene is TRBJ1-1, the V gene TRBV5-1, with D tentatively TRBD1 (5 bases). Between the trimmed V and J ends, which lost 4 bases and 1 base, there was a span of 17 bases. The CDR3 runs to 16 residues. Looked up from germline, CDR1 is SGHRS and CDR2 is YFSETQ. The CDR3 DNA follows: TGCGCCAGCAGCCCCCTGGGACCCCAAACGAACACTGAAGCTTTCTTT. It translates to CASSPLGPQTNTEAFF.

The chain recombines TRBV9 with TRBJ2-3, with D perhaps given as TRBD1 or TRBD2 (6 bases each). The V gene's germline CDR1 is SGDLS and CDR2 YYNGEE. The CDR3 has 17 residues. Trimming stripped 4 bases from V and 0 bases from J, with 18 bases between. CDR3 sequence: CASSSRRGALSTDTQYF. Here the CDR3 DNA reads TGTGCCAGCAGCTCCCGTAGGGGGGCCCTTAGCACAGATACGCAGTATTTT.

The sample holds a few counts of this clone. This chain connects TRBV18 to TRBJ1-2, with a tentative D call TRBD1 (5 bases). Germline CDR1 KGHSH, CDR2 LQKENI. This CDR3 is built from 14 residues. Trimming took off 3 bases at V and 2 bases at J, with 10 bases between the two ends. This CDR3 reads CASSPFRDNYGYTF. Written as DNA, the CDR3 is TGTGCCAGCTCACCTTTCAGGGACAACTATGGCTACACCTTC. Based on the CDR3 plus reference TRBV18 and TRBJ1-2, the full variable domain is NAGVMQNPRHLVRRRGQEARLRCSPMKGHSHVYWYRQLPEEGLKFMVYLQKENIIDESGMPKERFSAEFPKEGPSILRIQQVVRGDSAAYFCASSPFRDNYGYTFGSGTRLTVV.

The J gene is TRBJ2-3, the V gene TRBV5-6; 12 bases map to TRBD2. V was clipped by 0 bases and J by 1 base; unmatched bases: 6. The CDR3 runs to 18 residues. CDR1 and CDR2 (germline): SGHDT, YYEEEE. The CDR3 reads CASSLALTSGGRTDTQYF. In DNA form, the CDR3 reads TGTGCCAGCAGCTTGGCGCTTACTAGCGGGGGGCGCACAGATACGCAGTATTTT.

The CDR3 DNA reads as TGTGCCAGCTCTACTACTTCAGGCTACACCTTC. Its protein is CASSTTSGYTF. The V and J genes are TRBV18 and TRBJ1-2, with D hard to call. The CDR3 is 11 residues long. Germline CDR1 reads KGHSH; CDR2 reads LQKENI. Trimming pared 6 bases from V and 8 bases from J, leaving 10 bases between.

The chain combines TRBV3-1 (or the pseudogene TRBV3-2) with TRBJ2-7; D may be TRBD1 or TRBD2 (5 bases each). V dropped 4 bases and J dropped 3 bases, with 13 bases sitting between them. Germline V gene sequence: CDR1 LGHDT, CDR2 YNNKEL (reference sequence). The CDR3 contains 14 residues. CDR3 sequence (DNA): TGTGCCAGCAGCCCCGGGACCTACCACTACGAGCAGTACTTC. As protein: CASSPGTYHYEQYF.

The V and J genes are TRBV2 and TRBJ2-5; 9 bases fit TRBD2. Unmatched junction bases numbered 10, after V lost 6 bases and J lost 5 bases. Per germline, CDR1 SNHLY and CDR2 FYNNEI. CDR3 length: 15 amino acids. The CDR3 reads CASRGTSRDGETQYF. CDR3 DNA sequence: TGTGCCAGCAGGGGGACTAGCCGGGACGGGGAGACCCAGTACTTC.

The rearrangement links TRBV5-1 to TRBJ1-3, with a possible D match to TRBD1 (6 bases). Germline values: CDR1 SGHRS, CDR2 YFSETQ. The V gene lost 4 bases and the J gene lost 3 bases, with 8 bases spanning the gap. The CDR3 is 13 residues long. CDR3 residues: CASSPDSGNTIYF. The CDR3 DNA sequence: TGCGCCAGCAGCCCGGACAGTGGAAACACCATATATTTT. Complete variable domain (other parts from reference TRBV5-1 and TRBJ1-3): KAGVTQTPRYLIKTRGQQVTLSCSPISGHRSVSWYQQTPGQGLQFLFEYFSETQRNKGNFPGRFSGRQFSNSRSEMNVSTLELGDSALYLCASSPDSGNTIYFGEGSWLTVV.

CDR3 region: CASRPSHSNQPQHF. CDR3 coding DNA: TGTGCCAGTCGTCCCAGCCATAGCAATCAGCCCCAGCATTTT. The V and J genes are TRBV19 and TRBJ1-5; D unclear. Germline CDR1 is LNHDA and CDR2 is SQIVND (reference sequence). The CDR3 extends over 14 amino acids. The ends were cut back, 8 bases at V and 0 bases at J, with 11 bases in the middle.

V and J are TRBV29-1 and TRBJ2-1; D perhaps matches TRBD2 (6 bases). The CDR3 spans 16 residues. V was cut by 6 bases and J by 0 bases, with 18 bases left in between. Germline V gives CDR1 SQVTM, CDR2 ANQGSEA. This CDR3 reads CSVQTGGYSSYNEQFF. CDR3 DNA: TGCAGCGTCCAAACCGGGGGTTACAGCTCCTACAATGAGCAGTTCTTC.

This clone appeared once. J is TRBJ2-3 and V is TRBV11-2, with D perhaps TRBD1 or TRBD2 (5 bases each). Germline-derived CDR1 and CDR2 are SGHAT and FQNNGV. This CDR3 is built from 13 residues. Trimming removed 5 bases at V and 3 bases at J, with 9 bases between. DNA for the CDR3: TGTGCCAGCAGCCCTGGGACGACAGATACGCAGTATTTT. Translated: CASSPGTTDTQYF.

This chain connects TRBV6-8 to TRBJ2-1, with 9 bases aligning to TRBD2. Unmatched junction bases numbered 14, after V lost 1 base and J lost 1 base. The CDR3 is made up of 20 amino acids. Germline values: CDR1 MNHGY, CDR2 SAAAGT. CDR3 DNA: TGTGCCAGCAGTTACTATGCCCTTAGCGGGGGTGGGAGGTCCTACAATGAGCAGTTCTTC. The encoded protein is CASSYYALSGGGRSYNEQFF.

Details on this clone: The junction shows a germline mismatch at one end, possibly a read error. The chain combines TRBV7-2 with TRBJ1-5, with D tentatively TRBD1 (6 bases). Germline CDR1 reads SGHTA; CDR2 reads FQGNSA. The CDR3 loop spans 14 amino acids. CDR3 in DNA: TGTGCCAGCAGCTTTCTCGGGGGCAACCAGCCCCAGCATTTT. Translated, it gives CASSFLGGNQPQHF. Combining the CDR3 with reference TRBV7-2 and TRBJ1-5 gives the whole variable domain GAGVSQSPSNKVTEKGKDVELRCDPISGHTALYWYRQSLGQGLEFLIYFQGNSAPDKSGLPSDRFSAERTGGSVSTLTIQRTQQEDSAVYLCASSFLGGNQPQHFGDGTRLSIL.

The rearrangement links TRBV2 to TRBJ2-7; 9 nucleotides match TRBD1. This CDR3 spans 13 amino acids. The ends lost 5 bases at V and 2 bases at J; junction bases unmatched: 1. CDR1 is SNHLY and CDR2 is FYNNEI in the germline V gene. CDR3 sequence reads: CASSRQGAYEQYF. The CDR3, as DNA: TGTGCCAGCAGTAGACAGGGGGCCTACGAGCAGTACTTC.

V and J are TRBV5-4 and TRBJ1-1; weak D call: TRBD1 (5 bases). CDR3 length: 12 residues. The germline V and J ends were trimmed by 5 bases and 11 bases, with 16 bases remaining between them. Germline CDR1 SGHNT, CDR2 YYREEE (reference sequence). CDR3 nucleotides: TGTGCCAGCAGAGGGACGGCGCCGACCGCTTTCTTT. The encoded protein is CASRGTAPTAFF.

This chain's CDR3 is CASSPDRGNEQYF. The DNA for the CDR3 is TGTGCCAGCAGCCCGGACAGGGGCAACGAGCAGTACTTC. The rearrangement joins TRBV2 to TRBJ2-7, with 9 nucleotides matching TRBD1. Germline V gene data show CDR1 as SNHLY and CDR2 as FYNNEI. Trimming removed 6 bases from V and 5 bases from J; junction bases left unmatched: 5. CDR3 length: 13 amino acids.

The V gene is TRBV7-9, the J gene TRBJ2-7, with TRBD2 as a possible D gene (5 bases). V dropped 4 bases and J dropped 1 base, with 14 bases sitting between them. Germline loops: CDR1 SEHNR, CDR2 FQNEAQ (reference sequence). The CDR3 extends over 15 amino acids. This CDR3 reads CASSSGTTYSYEQYF. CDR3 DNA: TGTGCCAGCAGCTCGGGAACCACCTATTCCTACGAGCAGTACTTC.

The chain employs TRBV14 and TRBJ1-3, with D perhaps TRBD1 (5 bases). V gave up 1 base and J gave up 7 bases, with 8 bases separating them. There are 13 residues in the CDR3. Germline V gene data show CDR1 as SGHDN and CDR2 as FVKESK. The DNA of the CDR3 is TGTGCCAGCAGCCAAGGGCGGGGGAACACCATATATTTT. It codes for CASSQGRGNTIYF. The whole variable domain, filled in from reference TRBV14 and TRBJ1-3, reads EAGVTQFPSHSVIEKGQTVTLRCDPISGHDNLYWYRRVMGKEIKFLLHFVKESKQDESGMPNNRFLAERTGGTYSTLKVQPAELEDSGVYFCASSQGRGNTIYFGEGSWLTVV.